Presented here are 20 T cell receptor beta chains from one specimen sequenced in a study of T-cell reconstitution after alpha-beta-depleted transplantation in children. TCRbeta library construction was performed incorporating unique molecular identifiers. TCRdb independently ran MiXCR on the PCR reads; one entry per CDR3 protein. The repertoire holds about 170,000 distinct CDR3 sequences, with 8.5% to 14% as singletons. The sample here was PBMCs, taken before TCRalphabeta/CD19-depleted stem cell transplant. These receptors came from a boy aged 2 to 10 with acute myeloid leukemia, due to receive a stem cell transplant.

At least ten counts were recorded for this clonotype. Here the CDR3 DNA reads TGTGCCAGCAGTCAACATTCGCGCACTGAAGCTTTCTTT. Its translation: CASSQHSRTEAFF. The chain uses TRBV25-1 and TRBJ1-1; D gene uncertain. Germline V lookup: CDR1 MGHDK, CDR2 SYGVNS. Trimming pared 5 bases from V and 4 bases from J, leaving 11 bases between. CDR3 length: 13 amino acids.

The V call is TRBV11-2, the J call TRBJ1-4; D is undetermined. The CDR3 runs 13 residues. Germline CDR1 SGHAT, CDR2 FQNNGV. The V gene lost 3 bases and the J gene lost 7 bases, with 9 bases spanning the gap. CDR3 loop: CASSLGFSEKLFF. CDR3 nucleotide sequence: TGTGCCAGCAGCTTGGGGTTTAGTGAAAAACTGTTTTTT.

This clonotype has only one observation. The rearrangement uses TRBV6-2 or TRBV6-3 and TRBJ2-2; D perhaps matches TRBD2 (6 bases). The CDR3 loop spans 13 amino acids. V was pared by 6 bases and J by 4 bases, with 9 bases between. Germline loops: CDR1 MNHEY, CDR2 SVGEGT. The DNA of the CDR3 is TGTGCCAGCAGAGTGGGAGGCACCGGGGAGCTGTTTTTT. Amino acids: CASRVGGTGELFF.

This clonotype was observed many times. The rearrangement uses TRBV27 and TRBJ2-1, with TRBD1 matching 8 bases. There are 13 residues in the CDR3. Losses at the gene ends were 3 bases for V and 9 bases for J; bases not matched to a gene: 4. Per germline, CDR1 MNHEY and CDR2 SMNVEV (reference sequence). This CDR3 reads CASSLAGGIEQFF. The CDR3 DNA reads TGTGCCAGCAGTTTGGCAGGGGGCATTGAGCAGTTCTTC.

As to this clonotype: This may be a read error, as it is one base from a much larger clone. V is TRBV28 and J is TRBJ2-3; D unclear. The J call may not be correct, given that the DNA end is closer to TRBJ1-5. The CDR3 consists of 15 residues. Germline lookup yields CDR1 MDHEN and CDR2 SYDVKM. The CDR3 DNA sequence: TGTGCCAGCAGTTTAAGCGGGAGGCCCACAGATACGCAGCATTTT. Translated, it gives CASSLSGRPTDTQHF.

This clonotype was picked up many times. The junction differs from germline at one of its ends, possibly a read error. The rearrangement joins TRBV6-2 or TRBV6-3 to TRBJ2-5; D possibly uses TRBD1 or TRBD2 (5 bases each). The CDR3 has 14 residues. CDR1 is MNHEY, CDR2 SVGEGT, per germline. This CDR3 is CASSSMRDQGTQYF. DNA of the CDR3: TGTGCCAGCAGCTCCATGAGGGACCAAGGGACCCAGTACTTC.

This clonotype was seen repeatedly, ten times or more. The J gene is TRBJ2-2, the V gene TRBV25-1; tentatively, D is TRBD1 (6 bases). Looked up from germline, CDR1 is MGHDK and CDR2 is SYGVNS. This CDR3 is 17 amino acids long. The ends were cut back, 4 bases at V and 4 bases at J, with 19 bases in the middle. The CDR3 protein is CASSATNRAEGTGELFF. The CDR3 DNA is TGTGCCAGCAGTGCCACCAACAGGGCTGAGGGCACCGGGGAGCTGTTTTTT. Combining the CDR3 with reference TRBV25-1 and TRBJ2-2 gives the whole variable domain EADIYQTPRYLVIGTGKKITLECSQTMGHDKMYWYQQDPGMELHLIHYSYGVNSTEKGDLSSESTVSRIRTEHFPLTLESARPSHTSQYLCASSATNRAEGTGELFFGEGSRLTVL.

This clonotype was counted at least ten times. This rearrangement joins TRBV5-1 to TRBJ1-1; D unresolved. The CDR3 runs to 14 residues. Trimming removed 5 bases from V and 2 bases from J, with 13 bases in between. Germline lookup yields CDR1 SGHRS and CDR2 YFSETQ. The CDR3 here is CASRPREGNTEAFF. CDR3 nucleotide sequence: TGCGCCAGCAGGCCAAGGGAGGGTAACACTGAAGCTTTCTTT.

This clonotype was detected ten times or more. This chain's CDR3 is CASSQGPSSYNEQFF. Written as DNA, the CDR3 is TGTGCCAGCAGCCAAGGGCCAAGCTCCTACAATGAGCAGTTCTTC. This chain connects TRBV3-2 to TRBJ2-1. TRBV3-2 is recorded as a pseudogene. This CDR3 has 15 residues.

This clonotype was counted many times. The chain uses TRBV7-8 and TRBJ2-3; a weak D match, TRBD2 (6 bases). The CDR3 extends over 20 amino acids. Germline values: CDR1 SGHVS, CDR2 FQNEAQ. V lost 3 bases, J lost 2 bases, and 27 bases lay in between. The CDR3 coding sequence is TGTGCCAGCAGCTTCCGGGATAGCGGAGCCCTCTGGAGCTTCACAGATACGCAGTATTTT. Translated, it gives CASSFRDSGALWSFTDTQYF.

This clonotype has ten or more counts. The rearrangement links TRBV2 to TRBJ1-4, with 7 nucleotides matching TRBD1. V lost 10 bases to trimming and J lost 8 bases; unmatched junction nucleotides: 19. Germline V lookup: CDR1 SNHLY, CDR2 FYNNEI. The length of the CDR3 is 16 residues. The CDR3 loop is CATGAGRRQGGEKLFF. Here the CDR3 DNA reads TGTGCCACCGGAGCAGGAAGGCGACAGGGCGGCGAAAAACTGTTTTTT.

In this sample, this clonotype turned up many times. The chain is built from TRBV5-1 and TRBJ2-1; 8 bases align to TRBD1. The CDR3 extends over 14 amino acids. Germline V lookup: CDR1 SGHRS, CDR2 YFSETQ. V lost 3 bases, J lost 10 bases, and 9 bases stayed unmatched. The DNA for the CDR3 is TGCGCCAGCAGCTCGCGACAGGGGTGGGGAGAGCAGTTCTTC. This gives the protein CASSSRQGWGEQFF.

This clonotype was detected many times. This chain uses TRBV10-3 with TRBJ1-6; the match to TRBD1 covers 9 bases. This CDR3 has 12 residues. Germline-derived CDR1 and CDR2 are ENHRY and SYGVKD. V was pared by 8 bases and J by 14 bases, with 7 bases of the junction left unmatched. The CDR3 nucleotides read TGTGCCATCGGGACAGGGACCCCCACCCTCCACTTT. Encoded protein: CAIGTGTPTLHF.

This clonotype has ten or more counts. The J gene is TRBJ2-7, the V gene TRBV7-6; D gene unclear. The CDR3 length is 14 residues. With 4 bases removed from V and 0 bases from J, the gap between germline ends came to 10 bases. CDR1 and CDR2 (germline): SGHVS, FNYEAQ. CDR3 residues: CASSSVRSSYEQYF. CDR3 DNA sequence: TGTGCCAGCAGCTCCGTTCGGTCCTCCTACGAGCAGTACTTC.

The table lists this clonotype with many counts. The chain uses TRBV19 and TRBJ1-5, with a tentative D call TRBD1 (6 bases). V was trimmed by 6 bases and J by 6 bases, leaving 18 bases between them. The CDR3 sequence is 15 residues long. The germline CDR1 and CDR2 sequences are LNHDA and SQIVND (reference sequence). CDR3 sequence (DNA): TGTGCCAGTAGACTATCGGGGGGGCTCTTTCAGCCCCAGCATTTT. This encodes CASRLSGGLFQPQHF.

Ten or more counts support this clonotype. This chain connects TRBV5-1 to TRBJ1-1, with a tentative D call TRBD1 (6 bases). The germline gives CDR1 SGHRS, CDR2 YFSETQ. The V end was cut by 4 bases, the J end by 1 base, with 8 bases between. The CDR3 runs 13 residues. The CDR3 DNA follows: TGCGCCAGCAGCGCGGGACAGAACACTGAAGCTTTCTTT. Its protein is CASSAGQNTEAFF.

This clonotype appeared many times. The chain employs TRBV7-8 and TRBJ1-5; D possibly corresponds to TRBD1 (5 bases). Germline CDR1 is SGHVS and CDR2 is FQNEAQ. V was shortened by 6 bases and J by 8 bases, with 14 bases between the two germline ends. CDR3 size: 13 residues. The CDR3 nucleotides are TGTGCCAGCAGTCCTAGGGGTATCAAGCCCCAGCATTTT. Its protein is CASSPRGIKPQHF.

At least ten counts were recorded for this clonotype. The rearrangement joins TRBV27 to TRBJ2-7; 9 bases fit TRBD1. Trimming removed 7 bases from V and 5 bases from J; junction bases left unmatched: 9. The CDR3 is made up of 14 amino acids. Looked up from germline, CDR1 is MNHEY and CDR2 is SMNVEV (reference sequence). The DNA for the CDR3 is TGTGCCAGCACCTCAACAGGGGGCTTGAACGAGCAGTACTTC. This translates into CASTSTGGLNEQYF.

This clonotype has a count of ten or more. The CDR3 loop is CASSPQGFDQPQHF. The CDR3, as DNA: TGTGCCAGCAGCCCACAAGGGTTTGATCAGCCCCAGCATTTT. The V and J genes are TRBV12-3 or TRBV12-4 and TRBJ1-5; D uncertain. This CDR3 is built from 14 residues. The ends were cut back, 6 bases at V and 5 bases at J, with 14 bases in the middle.

This clonotype was seen many times. V usage is TRBV4-1 and J usage is TRBJ2-3; 13 nucleotides agree with TRBD2. Germline CDR1 MGHRA, CDR2 YSYEKL. V lost 3 bases, J lost 4 bases, and 4 bases stayed unmatched. This CDR3 is built from 16 residues. CDR3 sequence: CASSHGLAGVSDTQYF. CDR3 nucleotide sequence: TGCGCCAGCAGCCACGGACTAGCGGGAGTTTCAGATACGCAGTATTTT.